These 7 T cell receptor beta chains were all obtained from the same sample, sequenced in a study of T cells in Graves' hyperthyroidism and ophthalmopathy. Researchers took RNA transcripts and amplified the TCR beta CDR3 regions from them. RT-PCR in the first round (using the HTBI primer set) targeted the TCR CDR3. TCRdb redid the calling of the multiplex PCR reads with MiXCR, one entry per CDR3 protein. The table lists approximately 49,000 distinct CDR3 sequences, 45% to 65% of them singletons, with under 35% in the top ten. The source material was peripheral blood or thyroid tissue (not recorded which). These TCRs come from a man in his late teens or twenties with Graves' hyperthyroidism.

J is TRBJ2-7 and V is TRBV12-3 or TRBV12-4; 9 bases fit TRBD1. This CDR3 is built from 15 residues. V lost 8 bases and J lost 5; bases outside the gene matches: 13. The CDR3 loop reads CASSPTGQGIHEQYF. DNA for the CDR3: TGTGCCAGCTCACCAACTGGACAGGGGATCCACGAGCAGTACTTC.

Notes on this clonotype: Germline is not matched at one junction end, which may reflect a read error. This chain joins TRBV19 and TRBJ1-4, with 7 bases lining up with TRBD1. CDR1 is LNHDA and CDR2 is SQIVND in the germline V gene (reference sequence). The CDR3 has 20 residues. CDR3 loop: CVSSIAALRDRGTTNEKPFF. The CDR3 nucleotides are TGTGTCAGTAGTATCGCCGCCCTTCGGGACAGAGGGACAACTAATGAAAAACCGTTTTTT.

Relative to its sample, this clonotype is medium-sized (0.01 to 0.1%). The V gene is TRBV29-1, the J gene TRBJ2-2; D gene ambiguous. The CDR3 is 12 residues long. CDR1 SQVTM and CDR2 ANQGSEA come from the germline V gene. Trimming removed 3 bases from V and 7 bases from J, with 9 bases in between. In nucleotides, the CDR3 is TGCAGCGTTGAGCGCGGTGACGGGGAGCTGTTTTTT. Protein: CSVERGDGELFF.

This CDR3 reads CSVPKRGGLARQETQYF. For the CDR3, the DNA is TGCAGCGTACCAAAGCGGGGGGGACTAGCGAGGCAAGAGACCCAGTACTTC. The chain has TRBV29-1 and TRBJ2-5; 10 bases align to TRBD2. The V segment lost 6 bases and the J segment 2 bases; nucleotides outside the gene matches: 15. CDR1 and CDR2 from the germline V gene are SQVTM and ANQGSEA. The CDR3 length is 17 residues.

The chain has TRBV25-1 and TRBJ1-1; 8 positions match TRBD1. Looked up from germline, CDR1 is MGHDK and CDR2 is SYGVNS. This CDR3 comprises 12 residues. The V gene end was trimmed by 0 bases and the J gene end by 14 bases; junction bases not matched to a gene: 5. This CDR3 reads CASSEYGDRFFF. In nucleotides, the CDR3 is TGTGCCAGCAGTGAATACGGGGACAGGTTCTTCTTT.

As for this clonotype: This clone may be a read error of a much larger clone one base away. V gene TRBV7-3 combines with J gene TRBJ2-3, with 7 bases that match TRBD1. CDR1 is SGHTA and CDR2 is FQGTGA in the germline V gene. This CDR3 is built from 16 residues. The DNA for the CDR3 is TGTGCCAGCAGCAATCCCGGGTCCGCCGGGACAGATATGCAGTATTTT. It translates to CASSNPGSAGTDMQYF.

A single count supports this clonotype. J is TRBJ2-7 and V is TRBV7-8; TRBD2 is a possible D gene (5 bases). This CDR3 contains 15 residues. CDR1 is SGHVS, CDR2 FQNEAQ, per germline. Trimming cost V 0 bases and J 1 base, with 10 bases left between them. Written as DNA, the CDR3 is TGTGCCAGCAGCTTAGCGCTCGGGGTGTCCTACGAGCAGTACTTC. Its protein is CASSLALGVSYEQYF.